The text below deals with one TCR beta chain. The data derive from a study of OX40 agonist ivuxolimab in advanced cancers. The method was immunoSEQ multiplex PCR; TCRdb's version includes in-frame clones alone and lacks a portion of them. The data hold roughly 41,000 clones, with about 88% observed a single time. This receptor was identified in an adult with an advanced solid tumor such as melanoma, head and neck, liver or kidney cancer. The input for sequencing was CD4+ or CD8+ T cells sorted from blood, taken in a trial of the OX40 agonist ivuxolimab.

CDR3 amino acids: CASSPRRIWPYEQYF. The CDR3 DNA is TGTGCCAGCAGCCCCAGGAGGATATGGCCCTACGAGCAGTACTTC. The J gene is TRBJ2-7, the V gene TRBV7-3; TRBD2 might be the D (5 bases). Germline loops: CDR1 SGHTA, CDR2 FQGTGA. Trimming removed 5 bases at V and 2 bases at J, with 16 bases between. The CDR3 sequence is 15 residues long.